The rows below give T cell receptor beta chains drawn from one sample of a study of CD8+CD57+ T cells in acquired aplastic anemia. TCRdb reprocessed the reads with MiXCR, giving one entry per CDR3 protein. The sample yields some 120,000 distinct CDR3 sequences, 48% seen once. Sequencing was done on a sample of sorted CD4+, CD8+, or CD8+CD57+ T cells (not recorded which) from PBMCs. The receptors shown here come from a human donor in good health, serving as a control. Both conserved end residues are part of each CDR3. Each record gives: D gene, V gene, J gene, clone size, CDR3 protein, CDR3 DNA. D genes are given only for firm matches. Only part of the rows carry a size: once, few, many, or a class if the clone is expanded.

d_gene: TRBD2
v_gene: TRBV4-1
j_gene: TRBJ2-3
abundance: .
CDR3aa: CASSSAGETDTQYF
CDR3nt: TGCGCCAGCAGTTCAGCGGGGGAGACAGATACGCAGTATTTT

d_gene: TRBD1
v_gene: TRBV25-1
j_gene: TRBJ1-3
abundance: .
CDR3aa: CASSARQGTLSGNTIYF
CDR3nt: TGTGCCAGCAGTGCGCGACAGGGAACTCTTTCTGGAAACACCATATATTTT

d_gene: TRBD1
v_gene: TRBV15
j_gene: TRBJ1-3
abundance: .
CDR3aa: CATSRPRGQGTPGNTIYF
CDR3nt: TGTGCCACCAGCAGACCCCGAGGACAGGGGACACCTGGAAACACCATATATTTT

d_gene: .
v_gene: TRBV7-2
j_gene: TRBJ1-2
abundance: many
CDR3aa: CASSLSGAGYTF
CDR3nt: TGTGCCAGCAGCTTAAGTGGGGCCGGCTACACCTTC

d_gene: .
v_gene: TRBV7-2
j_gene: TRBJ2-7
abundance: .
CDR3aa: CASSTGGSYEQYF
CDR3nt: TGTGCCAGCAGCACCGGGGGCTCATACGAGCAGTACTTC

d_gene: TRBD1
v_gene: TRBV20-1
j_gene: TRBJ1-4
abundance: many
CDR3aa: CSAGEVGGTNEKLFF
CDR3nt: TGCAGTGCCGGAGAAGTAGGGGGCACTAATGAAAAACTGTTTTTT

d_gene: .
v_gene: TRBV5-1
j_gene: TRBJ2-1
abundance: many
CDR3aa: CASSPASGRNEQFF
CDR3nt: TGCGCCAGCAGCCCCGCGAGTGGGCGCAATGAGCAGTTCTTC

d_gene: TRBD1
v_gene: TRBV25-1
j_gene: TRBJ2-7
abundance: once
CDR3aa: CASSDGQDTYEQYF
CDR3nt: TGTGCCAGCAGTGACGGACAGGATACCTACGAGCAGTACTTC

d_gene: TRBD1
v_gene: TRBV20-1
j_gene: TRBJ1-6
abundance: few
CDR3aa: CSAGQGDSPLHF
CDR3nt: TGCAGTGCTGGACAGGGGGATTCACCCCTCCACTTT

d_gene: .
v_gene: TRBV4-3
j_gene: TRBJ1-3
abundance: .
CDR3aa: CASSSDGAKGNTIYF
CDR3nt: TGCGCCAGCAGCTCTGATGGGGCGAAAGGAAACACCATATATTTT

d_gene: TRBD1
v_gene: TRBV19
j_gene: TRBJ1-6
abundance: .
CDR3aa: CASSRGGASPLHF
CDR3nt: TGTGCCAGTAGTAGAGGGGGCGCGTCACCCCTCCACTTT

d_gene: .
v_gene: TRBV5-4
j_gene: TRBJ2-1
abundance: many
CDR3aa: CASSRDAYNEQFF
CDR3nt: TGTGCCAGCAGCCGGGACGCGTACAATGAGCAGTTCTTC

d_gene: .
v_gene: TRBV2
j_gene: TRBJ1-6
abundance: medium-sized
CDR3aa: CASSEYWGNSPLHF
CDR3nt: TGTGCCAGCAGTGAATACTGGGGGAATTCACCCCTCCACTTT

d_gene: .
v_gene: TRBV19
j_gene: TRBJ2-1
abundance: .
CDR3aa: CASSPFRGSDEQFF
CDR3nt: TGTGCCAGTAGTCCCTTCCGGGGATCAGATGAGCAGTTCTTC

d_gene: .
v_gene: TRBV5-1
j_gene: TRBJ2-5
abundance: .
CDR3aa: CASSPDREGETQYF
CDR3nt: TGCGCCAGCAGCCCGGACAGGGAGGGAGAGACCCAATACTTC

d_gene: .
v_gene: TRBV10-2
j_gene: TRBJ1-2
abundance: .
CDR3aa: CASSVDTENYGYTF
CDR3nt: TGCGCCAGCAGTGTCGACACAGAGAACTATGGCTACACCTTC

d_gene: .
v_gene: TRBV7-3
j_gene: TRBJ2-5
abundance: .
CDR3aa: CASSSSGAETQYF
CDR3nt: TGTGCCAGCAGCTCGTCGGGGGCAGAGACCCAGTACTTC

d_gene: .
v_gene: TRBV20-1
j_gene: TRBJ1-2
abundance: .
CDR3aa: CSARDDRSYGYTF
CDR3nt: TGCAGTGCTAGAGACGACCGATCCTATGGCTACACCTTC